One and the same sample provided the 5 T cell receptor beta chains below, sequenced in a study of blood T cells in healthy people across ages. The use of a sample-barcoded 5' primer and a J-beta primer mix characterized a second PCR of about 7 to 12 cycles. Each CDR3 protein is one row after TCRdb ran MiXCR on the 5' RACE reads. The sample lists 600,000 to 800,000 distinct CDR3 sequences, about 21% seen once, with approximately 3.6% in the top ten. The sample was blood. The receptors here all came from a man between 65 and 85 years old in good health.

DNA for the CDR3: TGTGCCAGGGGGGTACAAGAGACCCAGTACTTC. Amino acids: CARGVQETQYF. V and J are TRBV2 and TRBJ2-5; D may be TRBD1 or TRBD2 (5 bases each). Trimming removed 9 bases at V and 2 bases at J, with 7 bases between. The CDR3 length is 11 residues. Germline loops: CDR1 SNHLY, CDR2 FYNNEI.

This clonotype was recorded a few times. The chain is built from TRBV28 and TRBJ1-2; unclear D gene. The germline V gene encodes CDR1 MDHEN and CDR2 SYDVKM. V dropped 1 base and J dropped 0 bases, with 12 bases sitting between them. This CDR3 region has 16 residues. The CDR3 nucleotides read TGTGCCAGCAGTTTATTAGTCGGGCAGGCTAACTATGGCTACACCTTC. This translates into CASSLLVGQANYGYTF.

CDR3 sequence reads: CASSQGSGNHGYTF. In DNA, the CDR3 is TGTGCCAGCAGCCAGGGTTCGGGGAATCATGGCTACACCTTC. The chain joins TRBV14 to TRBJ1-2; D call uncertain. This CDR3 region has 14 residues. Trimming removed 3 bases at V and 6 bases at J, with 14 bases between. Germline assignment: CDR1 SGHDN and CDR2 FVKESK.

This clonotype has more than one count but fewer than ten. The J gene is TRBJ2-1, the V gene TRBV5-1; 7 bases align to TRBD1. Germline V gene sequence: CDR1 SGHRS, CDR2 YFSETQ. The CDR3 is 14 amino acids. Losses at the gene ends were 4 bases for V and 7 bases for J; bases not matched to a gene: 8. The CDR3: CASSTEETGNEQFF. In DNA form, the CDR3 reads TGCGCCAGCAGCACGGAAGAGACAGGGAATGAGCAGTTCTTC.

This clonotype was seen many times. For the CDR3, the DNA is TGTGCCAGCAGCTTAGGGCAGGGTGGCGGCTACACCTTC. Its protein is CASSLGQGGGYTF. J is TRBJ1-2 and V is TRBV7-9; a possible D gene is TRBD1 (5 bases). This CDR3 has 13 residues. Germline V gene lookup returns CDR1 SEHNR and CDR2 FQNEAQ (reference sequence). V was trimmed by 1 base and J by 8 bases, leaving 11 bases between them.